The rows below give T cell receptor beta chains drawn from one sample of a study. One entry per CDR3 protein results from TCRdb running MiXCR on the 5' RACE reads. The sample lists tens of thousands of distinct CDR3 sequences, 26% occurring once. The sequenced sample was tumor-infiltrating Tregs sorted from the breast tumor. These receptors all come from a female donor with breast cancer. Both conserved end residues are part of each CDR3. A D gene is named only where the DNA matches it firmly. Only some rows state a clone size, as once, few, many or a class for expanded clones.

>16|TRBJ2-1|NA|NA|TRBV9
TGTGCCAGCAGCGTAGCGGCGGCAGTAGGGGCGATTGAGCAGTTCTTC
CASSVAAAVGAIEQFF
>15|TRBJ1-6|TRBD1|few|TRBV5-4
TGTGCCAGCAGCTTGGAGGGGGCGAGCAATTCACCCCTCCACTTT
CASSLEGASNSPLHF
>15|TRBJ2-3|NA|few|TRBV5-4
TGTGCCAGCAGTCGACAGGTTACAATGGCAGATACGCAGTATTTT
CASSRQVTMADTQYF
>13|TRBJ2-2|NA|NA|TRBV3-1
TGTGCCAGCAGCCATCTAGGCGCCGGGGAGCTGTTTTTT
CASSHLGAGELFF
>13|TRBJ1-5|NA|few|TRBV30
TGTGCCTGGAGCCGAGATAGCAATCAGCCCCAGCATTTT
CAWSRDSNQPQHF
>14|TRBJ2-2|NA|NA|TRBV5-4
TGTGCCAGCAGCTTGCGGACAGACACCGGGGAGCTGTTTTTT
CASSLRTDTGELFF
>12|TRBJ1-2|NA|few|TRBV28
TGTGCCAGCAGTTTAAGGAACTATGGCTACGCCTTC
CASSLRNYGYAF
>15|TRBJ1-2|NA|few|TRBV28
TGTGCCAGCAGTCTGATTTATGCTTCAGGTGACGGCTACACCTTC
CASSLIYASGDGYTF
>16|TRBJ2-4|NA|NA|TRBV15
TGTGCCACCAGCAGAACCCCTCAGGATGCCAAAAACATTCAGTACTTC
CATSRTPQDAKNIQYF
>15|TRBJ2-7|NA|NA|TRBV7-9
TGTGCCAGCAGTTTCACGCCTGGAAGGGGATACGAGCAGTACTTC
CASSFTPGRGYEQYF
>12|TRBJ1-4|NA|few|TRBV6-1
TGTGCCAGCAGTCCCAGTAATGAAAAACTGTTTTTT
CASSPSNEKLFF
>13|TRBJ2-7|NA|once|TRBV6-2/TRBV6-3
TGTGCCAGCAGTTACTCGGAGGGTGGCGAGCGGTACTTC
CASSYSEGGERYF
>14|TRBJ2-3|NA|many|TRBV27
TGTGCCCCTAGGGGGGACAGACCGGCCGATACGCAGTATTTT
CAPRGDRPADTQYF
>16|TRBJ2-7|NA|NA|TRBV20-1
TGCAGTGCTGAACCTGCTGGGGGGATGGGGACCTACGAGCAGTACTTC
CSAEPAGGMGTYEQYF
>15|TRBJ2-3|NA|NA|TRBV7-2
TGTGCCAGCAGCTTAGGTGGGGCTCGCACAGATACGCAGTATTTT
CASSLGGARTDTQYF
>13|TRBJ2-3|NA|few|TRBV7-2
TGTGCCAGCAGCTTTCTGCAGGGAGATACGCAGTATTTT
CASSFLQGDTQYF
>16|TRBJ2-1|NA|NA|TRBV9
TGTGCCAGCAGCCCAAATACTAGGAGAAAGACCAATGAGCAGTTCTTC
CASSPNTRRKTNEQFF
>13|TRBJ1-4|NA|many|TRBV4-2
TGTGCCAGCAGCCAAGAGACGGGGGGGAGAGTGTTTTTT
CASSQETGGRVFF
>15|TRBJ2-7|NA|NA|TRBV15
TGTGCCACCAGCAGAGAAATAGACAGTCGGTACGAGCAGTACTTC
CATSREIDSRYEQYF
>14|TRBJ1-1|TRBD1|few|TRBV7-2
TGTGCCAGCAGCTACCGGGCAGGGGGCACTGAAGCTTTCTTT
CASSYRAGGTEAFF
>14|TRBJ1-1|NA|many|TRBV7-9
TGTGCCAGCAGCTTAGAGGGTCGGTACACTGAAGCTTTCTTT
CASSLEGRYTEAFF
>13|TRBJ1-3|NA|few|TRBV11-3
TGTGCCAGCAGCACCGGACAGGGAAACACCATATATTTT
CASSTGQGNTIYF
>16|TRBJ2-7|TRBD2|once|TRBV3-1
TGTGCCAGCAGCCAAGAACTGGGCGGGAGGGCCTACGAGCAGTACTTC
CASSQELGGRAYEQYF
>15|TRBJ1-1|NA|NA|TRBV4-1
TGCGCCAGCAGCCAAGTCTTTACAGTAAACACTGAAGCTTTCTTT
CASSQVFTVNTEAFF
>16|TRBJ2-3|TRBD2|medium-sized|TRBV5-1
TGCGCCAGCAGCCCGACTAGCGGGGGAGGTACAGATACGCAGTATTTT
CASSPTSGGGTDTQYF
>11|TRBJ2-1|NA|few|TRBV20-1
TGCAGTGCTCCTCGGTACAATGAGCAGTTCTTC
CSAPRYNEQFF
>13|TRBJ1-2|NA|few|TRBV4-1
TGCGCCAGCAGCCAAGACAGCGTCTATGGCTACACCTTC
CASSQDSVYGYTF
>13|TRBJ2-5|NA|many|TRBV7-2
TGTGCCAGCAGCGTCAGGGGAGGGGAGACCCAGTACTTC
CASSVRGGETQYF
>14|TRBJ2-7|TRBD1|NA|TRBV7-9
TGTGCCAGCAGCCGGGACAGTAGCTCCTACGAGCAGTACTTC
CASSRDSSSYEQYF
>12|TRBJ2-7|NA|many|TRBV6-6
TGTGCCAGCAGCCCGAACTCCTACGAGCAGTACTTC
CASSPNSYEQYF
>13|TRBJ2-7|NA|NA|TRBV5-6
TGTGCCAGCAGCTTGACCGGGAACTACGAGCAGTACTTC
CASSLTGNYEQYF
>16|TRBJ1-1|NA|NA|TRBV7-2
TGTGCCAGCAGCTTAGATAGGGCCTACATGAACACTGAAGCTTTCTTT
CASSLDRAYMNTEAFF
>14|TRBJ2-5|NA|few|TRBV10-3
TGTGCCATCAGTGACCCCTTCCCCGGGGGGACCCAGTACTTC
CAISDPFPGGTQYF
>13|TRBJ2-1|TRBD2|many|TRBV29-1
TGCAGCGTCTCTAGCGGGGGGTACAATGAGCAGTTCTTC
CSVSSGGYNEQFF
>15|TRBJ2-2|TRBD2|NA|TRBV2
TGTGCCAGCAGTGACAAACTAGCGGGTACCGGGGAGCTGTTTTTT
CASSDKLAGTGELFF
>13|TRBJ2-7|NA|NA|TRBV20-1
TGCAGTGCTAGAACAGGGAGGGCCTACGAGCAGTACTTC
CSARTGRAYEQYF
>12|TRBJ2-7|TRBD1|many|TRBV20-1
TGCAGTGCTAAGGGACAGGACTACGAGCAGTACTTC
CSAKGQDYEQYF
>13|TRBJ2-2|NA|NA|TRBV28
TGTGCCAGCAGTTTAGTATCCACCGGGGAGCTGTTTTTT
CASSLVSTGELFF
>12|TRBJ2-7|TRBD1|few|TRBV6-6
TGTGCCAGCAGAGGACAGGGCTACGAGCAGTACTTC
CASRGQGYEQYF
>16|TRBJ2-7|NA|few|TRBV15
TGTGCCACCAGCAGAGATGGGTTTGGGACACCGGGCGAGCAGTACTTC
CATSRDGFGTPGEQYF
>14|TRBJ1-3|NA|NA|TRBV29-1
TGCAGCGATTCAGGGTCTAATACTGGAAACACCATATATTTT
CSDSGSNTGNTIYF
>15|TRBJ1-1|TRBD1|NA|TRBV9
TGTGCCAGCAGCGTAGAAGGGACAGGGGGCACTGAAGCTTTCTTT
CASSVEGTGGTEAFF
>14|TRBJ1-1|NA|NA|TRBV12-3/TRBV12-4
TGTGCCAGCAAGGGGGAGGGCTTGAACACTGAAGCTTTCTTT
CASKGEGLNTEAFF
>15|TRBJ2-5|TRBD2|few|TRBV15
TGTGCCACCAGCAGAAAAGCGGAAGCGGGGGAGACCCAGTACTTC
CATSRKAEAGETQYF
>15|TRBJ2-3|NA|NA|TRBV6-4
TGTGCCAGCAGTGACTCGTGGCACCGCACAGATACGCAGTATTTT
CASSDSWHRTDTQYF
>14|TRBJ1-5|TRBD1|few|TRBV6-1
TGTGCCAGCAGCCGACAGGGCGGCAATCAGCCCCAGCATTTT
CASSRQGGNQPQHF
>16|TRBJ2-2|TRBD2|NA|TRBV9
TGTGCCAGCAGCCCCCGTCTAGCGGATAACACCGGGGAGCTGTTTTTT
CASSPRLADNTGELFF
>13|TRBJ2-1|TRBD2|many|TRBV29-1
TGCAGCGTTGAAGACCTAGCGGGAGGGAGGCAGTTCTTC
CSVEDLAGGRQFF
>15|TRBJ1-2|NA|many|TRBV7-2
TGTGCCAGCAGCTTGGGGATACAGGGTTCAAATGGCTACACCTTC
CASSLGIQGSNGYTF
>12|TRBJ1-1|NA|medium-sized|TRBV6-1
TGTGCCAGCAGCTTAGGGGTAACTGAAGCTTTCTTT
CASSLGVTEAFF
>11|TRBJ2-7|NA|NA|TRBV7-9
TGTGCCAGCAGCTTCTCCGGCCCATCTATCTTC
CASSFSGPSIF